This passage covers 11 T cell receptor beta chains from one sample sequenced in a study of beta chain features in type 1 diabetes. The authors reverse transcribed all of the isolated RNA, so sequencing captured expressed TCRB transcripts. The repertoire was sequenced with immunoSEQ multiplex PCR; TCRdb's copy has only in-frame clones and lacks some. The data contain approximately 300,000 clones, roughly 11% of them singletons. Material: naive CD4+ T cells from blood. These receptors all come from a woman in her 30s in good health.

This clone has just a few counts. This chain joins TRBV2 and TRBJ2-7; 9 positions match TRBD1. Germline loops: CDR1 SNHLY, CDR2 FYNNEI. This CDR3 has 13 residues. After removal of 4 bases from V and 6 bases from J, the junction contained 4 bases not matched to a gene. CDR3 in DNA: TGTGCCAGCAGTGGGGACAGGGATGGCGAGCAGTACTTC. Protein sequence: CASSGDRDGEQYF. Together with reference TRBV2 and TRBJ2-7, the CDR3 gives the full variable domain: EPEVTQTPSHQVTQMGQEVILRCVPISNHLYFYWYRQILGQKVEFLVSFYNNEISEKSEIFDDQFSVERPDGSNFTLKIRSTKLEDSAMYFCASSGDRDGEQYFGPGTRLTVT.

The chain recombines TRBV4-2 with TRBJ1-2, with 9 bases fitting TRBD1. This CDR3 comprises 15 residues. Trimming cost V 2 bases and J 2 bases; bases outside gene matches: 3. Germline values: CDR1 LGHNA, CDR2 YNFKEQ. The CDR3 sequence: CASSQWGQGNYGYTF. The CDR3 DNA reads as TGTGCCAGCAGCCAATGGGGACAGGGAAACTATGGCTACACCTTC.

The rearrangement links TRBV7-2 to TRBJ1-2; no reliable D call. V lost 1 base and J lost 1, with 7 bases in between. This CDR3 is 14 amino acids long. Germline-derived CDR1 and CDR2 are SGHTA and FQGNSA. The CDR3 DNA is TGTGCCAGCAGCTTAGTTAGTCTTAACTATGGCTACACCTTC. This translates into CASSLVSLNYGYTF.

The J gene is TRBJ1-1, the V gene TRBV6-6, with a weak D call TRBD1 (5 bases). The CDR3 runs to 16 residues. The V end was cut by 5 bases, the J end by 1 base, with 17 bases between. Germline-derived CDR1 and CDR2 are MNHNY and SVGAGI (reference sequence). This CDR3 is CASSPNRGGTNTEAFF. In nucleotides, the CDR3 is TGTGCCAGCAGTCCCAATCGGGGGGGAACGAACACTGAAGCTTTCTTT.

This clone occurred a few times. V and J are TRBV6-5 and TRBJ2-7; 7 nucleotides match TRBD2. Germline loops: CDR1 MNHEY, CDR2 SVGAGI. This CDR3 has 16 amino acids. J lost 4 bases, V lost 8 bases, and 17 bases had no gene match. CDR3 nucleotides: TGTGCCAGCGGTTTGGGCGGGAGCGGAATACTTTACGAGCAGTACTTC. It yields the protein CASGLGGSGILYEQYF.

The rearrangement links TRBV9 to TRBJ1-2; a weak D match, TRBD1 (6 bases). V lost 0 bases and J lost 3, with 9 bases in between. Germline assignment: CDR1 SGDLS and CDR2 YYNGEE. This CDR3 has 14 amino acids. The CDR3 DNA reads TGTGCCAGCAGCGTAGAAGGGGGTCACTATGGCTACACCTTC. Translated, it gives CASSVEGGHYGYTF.

The genes are TRBV7-2 and TRBJ2-1; 13 nucleotides agree with TRBD2. Trimming took 1 base from V and 9 from J; bases not matched to a gene: 9. Germline V gene sequence: CDR1 SGHTA, CDR2 FQGNSA. The CDR3 covers 17 residues. The CDR3 DNA sequence: TGTGCCAGCAGCTTAGATAGGACTAGCGGGAGTTTTACTGAGCAGTTCTTC. Its translation is CASSLDRTSGSFTEQFF.

The genes are TRBV7-2 and TRBJ2-5, with 9 bases fitting TRBD2. Germline CDR1 and CDR2: SGHTA and FQGNSA. The CDR3 is made up of 16 amino acids. Unmatched junction bases numbered 5, after V lost 2 bases and J lost 1 base. CDR3: CASSLRLAESQETQYF. CDR3 nucleotide sequence: TGTGCCAGCAGCTTAAGACTAGCGGAGAGCCAAGAGACCCAGTACTTC.

The chain joins TRBV4-1 to TRBJ2-1; 9 bases map to TRBD1. With 1 base clipped from V and 4 bases from J, the junction kept 5 bases outside the gene matches. Germline V gene data show CDR1 as MGHRA and CDR2 as YSYEKL. CDR3 length: 16 amino acids. The CDR3 region is CASSQVPGQGYNEQFF. The CDR3 DNA sequence: TGCGCCAGCAGCCAAGTGCCTGGACAGGGGTACAATGAGCAGTTCTTC.

This clone occurred a few times. The CDR3 coding sequence is TGTGCCAGCAGCTTAGCCTTTGAGCAGTACTTC. It encodes CASSLAFEQYF. The gene calls are TRBV11-3 and TRBJ2-7; D is uncertain. Per the germline V gene, CDR1 is SGHNT and CDR2 is YENEEA. Deletions cut 1 base from V and 7 bases from J, with 5 bases between. This CDR3 is 11 amino acids long.

The sample holds a few counts of this clone. This CDR3 is also generated by other DNA sequences in the sample. V usage is TRBV20-1 and J usage is TRBJ2-7; maybe TRBD1 (6 bases). The V end was cut by 6 bases, the J end by 2 bases, with 8 bases between. CDR1 and CDR2 from the germline V gene are DFQATT and SNEGSKA (reference sequence). This CDR3 is built from 11 residues. This chain's CDR3 is CSARDTYEQYF. CDR3 sequence (DNA): TGCAGTGCCAGGGACACCTACGAGCAGTACTTC.